This T cell receptor (beta chain) was sequenced for a study of blood T cell repertoires in COVID-19. The wider study: Samples of COVID-19 (acute and convalescent) were obtained from the United States, Italy and Spain. PBMCs, B-cell-depleted T cells, or T cells were the source of the cDNA or gDNA that made up the material.

Patients of the Seattle cohort, enrolled during active infection, were followed longitudinally. In the source study's methods: Amplified reference gene primers provided the basis for estimating nucleated cell counts. Generated by immunoSEQ multiplex PCR, the TCRdb table keeps only in-frame clones and is missing some. V and J calls and clone size follow that table, whereas D and trimming were derived from the DNA. This sample yields more than 200,000 clones, of which around 90% are seen a single time; roughly 5% belongs to the top ten. The sequence was collected from an older woman with COVID-19, enrolled during active disease. Sequencing was carried out using peripheral blood.

CDR3 loop: CAGGGGIRNQPQHF. The DNA for the CDR3 is TGTGCTGGCGGGGGAGGGATTAGAAATCAGCCCCAGCATTTT. The chain employs TRBV19 and TRBJ1-5, with a possible D match to TRBD1 (5 bases). Germline CDR1 is LNHDA and CDR2 is SQIVND (reference sequence). CDR3 size: 14 residues. Drawing the rest from reference TRBV19 and TRBJ1-5, the complete variable domain is DGGITQSPKYLFRKEGQNVTLSCEQNLNHDAMYWYRQDPGQGLRLIYYSQIVNDFQKGDIAEGYSVSREKKESFPLTVTSAQKNPTAFYLCAGGGGIRNQPQHFGDGTRLSIL.